The present T cell receptor (beta chain) was sequenced within a study of CD8+ T cells in alopecia areata. Findings of the study overall: Scalp specimens additionally yield sequences from normal skin's resident alphabeta T cells.

RNA extraction was followed by reverse transcription into cDNA, which acted as the sequencing template. Using immunoSEQ multiplex PCR, the repertoire was profiled, and TCRdb retains in-frame clones only, with some absent. In the table there are under 85,000 clones, more than 40% of which are singletons. In this sample, this clone turned up a few times. The antigen is not known. The length of the CDR3 is 16 residues. Germline CDR1 and CDR2: SGHVS and FQNEAQ. The junction had 5 bases not matched to a gene; V was cut back by 3 bases and J by 3 bases. The chain combines TRBV7-8 with TRBJ2-3, with 11 bases matching TRBD2. This receptor was identified in a human donor with alopecia areata. The sample consisted of CD8+ T cells sorted from blood, taken at week 0. The CDR3 DNA reads as TGTGCCAGCAGCTTTTCGGGACTAGCGGCTACAGATACGCAGTATTTT. Translated, it gives CASSFSGLAATDTQYF.